Below, one TCR beta chain is given with its context. These data originate in a study of control samples from healthy donors and cancer patients. The data were produced by immunoSEQ multiplex PCR, yet TCRdb's version contains in-frame clones alone and is incomplete. The sample shows 100,000 or so clones, approximately 90% of them seen only once. Trimming at V came to 1 base and at J to 5 bases, leaving 8 bases not matched to a gene. The CDR3 is 16 amino acids. Germline loops: CDR1 MNHEY, CDR2 SVGAGI. The sample was blood. This clonotype was sampled from a man aged 25 to 40 in good health. The genes are TRBV6-5 and TRBJ2-5; 9 bases fit TRBD2. As DNA, the CDR3 is TGTGCCAGCAGTTACTTTGGCGGGAGGGGAACGGAGACCCAGTACTTC. The encoded protein is CASSYFGGRGTETQYF.